This TCR beta chain is from a study of blood T cells in healthy people across ages. With a J-beta primer mix and a sample-barcoded 5' primer, a second PCR ran about 6 to 11 cycles. Carrying 12 random nucleotides, a template-switch adaptor labeled each individual cDNA molecule. A single record per CDR3 protein comes from TCRdb applying MiXCR to the 5' RACE reads. The sample includes approximately 490,000 distinct CDR3 sequences, more than 20% of them seen just once. V gave up 5 bases and J gave up 5 bases; unmatched junction bases: 7. CDR1 SGHTA and CDR2 FQGTGA come from the germline V gene. This CDR3 has 16 residues. They isolated at least 6 million PBMCs from each sample. This same sample was also taken into another study, of T cells of mothers and their children.

The receptor was isolated from a boy between 10 and 17 years old in good health. The sequenced sample consisted of blood. The chain recombines TRBV7-3 with TRBJ2-1, with 12 bases lining up with TRBD2. The CDR3 region is CASSPNGLAGNNEQFF. DNA of the CDR3: TGTGCCAGCAGCCCAAACGGACTAGCGGGGAACAATGAGCAGTTCTTC.